The rows below give T cell receptor beta chains drawn from one sample of a study of cytomegalovirus exposure and HLA in healthy donors. TCRdb's copy holds only in-frame clones and misses some; the assay was immunoSEQ multiplex PCR. The sample has under 200,000 clones; about 81% are singletons. Sample: PBMCs. The receptors were gathered from a girl aged 10 to 17 in good health and CMV-seropositive. Both conserved end residues are trimmed from each CDR3. D genes are given only for firm matches.

V gene: TRBV30; CDR3 length: 10; D gene: TRBD1; CDR3 protein: AWNRGEAEAF
V gene: TRBV6-1; CDR3 length: 12; D gene: NA; CDR3 protein: ASSPGTEVYEQY
V gene: TRBV7-2; CDR3 length: 11; D gene: NA; CDR3 protein: ASSSYQGNGYT
V gene: TRBV5-6; CDR3 length: 14; D gene: NA; CDR3 protein: ASSLRGGATNEKLF
V gene: TRBV4-3; CDR3 length: 13; D gene: TRBD1; CDR3 protein: ASSQETGGEGGYT
V gene: TRBV19; CDR3 length: 14; D gene: NA; CDR3 protein: ASSIGREHQDGELF
V gene: TRBV6-1; CDR3 length: 13; D gene: NA; CDR3 protein: ASSELGSSYNEQF
V gene: TRBV4-3; CDR3 length: 13; D gene: NA; CDR3 protein: ASSPAVRSLTEAF
V gene: TRBV27; CDR3 length: 13; D gene: NA; CDR3 protein: ASSLTIGGEGEQF
V gene: TRBV18; CDR3 length: 13; D gene: NA; CDR3 protein: ASSRGEEMNTEAF
V gene: TRBV4-3; CDR3 length: 15; D gene: NA; CDR3 protein: ASSHLAETPSVYGYT
V gene: TRBV10-3; CDR3 length: 9; D gene: NA; CDR3 protein: AIGLSYEQY
V gene: TRBV4-1; CDR3 length: 17; D gene: TRBD1; CDR3 protein: ASSPGTGPSFATNEKLF
V gene: TRBV6-4; CDR3 length: 13; D gene: NA; CDR3 protein: ASSDSGGGTDTQY
V gene: TRBV5-1; CDR3 length: 11; D gene: NA; CDR3 protein: ASSPGLNTEAF
V gene: TRBV10-2; CDR3 length: 11; D gene: TRBD1; CDR3 protein: ASLGQGNTEAF
V gene: TRBV28; CDR3 length: 15; D gene: NA; CDR3 protein: ASSPLPRLLSYNEQF
V gene: TRBV7-2; CDR3 length: 13; D gene: NA; CDR3 protein: ASSFFGGDKETQY
V gene: TRBV7-9; CDR3 length: 15; D gene: TRBD1; CDR3 protein: ASSPRDRGIGANVLT
V gene: TRBV5-1; CDR3 length: 12; D gene: NA; CDR3 protein: ASSLSQYQETQY
V gene: TRBV5-1; CDR3 length: 16; D gene: NA; CDR3 protein: ASSLESNRKYDTGELF
V gene: TRBV27; CDR3 length: 13; D gene: NA; CDR3 protein: ASSLSPAGSYEQY
V gene: TRBV18; CDR3 length: 13; D gene: NA; CDR3 protein: ASPRPGGLIYGYT
V gene: TRBV19; CDR3 length: 13; D gene: NA; CDR3 protein: ASSIVGVTRTEAF
V gene: TRBV6-6; CDR3 length: 12; D gene: TRBD1; CDR3 protein: ASSPGQGNTEAF
V gene: TRBV28; CDR3 length: 12; D gene: NA; CDR3 protein: ASSLEGVGEKLF
V gene: TRBV6-6; CDR3 length: 12; D gene: TRBD1; CDR3 protein: ASSRDRGYNEQF
V gene: TRBV7-7; CDR3 length: 14; D gene: TRBD1; CDR3 protein: ASSLGDRGGTGELF
V gene: TRBV2; CDR3 length: 13; D gene: TRBD1; CDR3 protein: ASSEDRGLNSPLH
V gene: TRBV19; CDR3 length: 12; D gene: NA; CDR3 protein: ASSPGLVQETQY
V gene: TRBV4-3; CDR3 length: 14; D gene: NA; CDR3 protein: ASSRDGQGSNYGYT
V gene: TRBV19; CDR3 length: 12; D gene: NA; CDR3 protein: ASSPRDWNQPQH
V gene: TRBV6-1; CDR3 length: 13; D gene: TRBD2; CDR3 protein: ASSDTAGGPREQY
V gene: TRBV7-2; CDR3 length: 13; D gene: TRBD1; CDR3 protein: ASSASGTGGDGYT
V gene: TRBV18; CDR3 length: 13; D gene: NA; CDR3 protein: ASSPGHPSGYGYT
V gene: TRBV13; CDR3 length: 12; D gene: NA; CDR3 protein: ASSLALSSYEQY
V gene: TRBV6-1; CDR3 length: 12; D gene: NA; CDR3 protein: ASSVDSSGNTIY
V gene: TRBV6-5; CDR3 length: 11; D gene: NA; CDR3 protein: ASSYQGPYGYT
V gene: TRBV28; CDR3 length: 16; D gene: NA; CDR3 protein: ASSLLGAVLYSNQPQH
V gene: TRBV6-5; CDR3 length: 11; D gene: TRBD1; CDR3 protein: ASRPTGIDEQY
V gene: TRBV28; CDR3 length: 11; D gene: TRBD1; CDR3 protein: ASSRQGPYGYT